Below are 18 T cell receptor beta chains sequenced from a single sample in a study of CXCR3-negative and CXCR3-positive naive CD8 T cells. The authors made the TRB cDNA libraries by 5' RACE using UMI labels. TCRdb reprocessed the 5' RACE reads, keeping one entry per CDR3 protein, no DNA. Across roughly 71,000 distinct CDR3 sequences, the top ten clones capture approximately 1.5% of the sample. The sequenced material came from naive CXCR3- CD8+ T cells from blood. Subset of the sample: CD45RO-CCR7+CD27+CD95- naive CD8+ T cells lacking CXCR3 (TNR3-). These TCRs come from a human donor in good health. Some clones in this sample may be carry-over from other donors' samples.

The CDR3 reads CASSPRGTGFRNTIYF. The chain combines TRBV12-3 or TRBV12-4 with TRBJ1-3; TCRdb's D gene call, TRBD1, goes unchecked for lack of DNA. CDR3 length: 16 amino acids.

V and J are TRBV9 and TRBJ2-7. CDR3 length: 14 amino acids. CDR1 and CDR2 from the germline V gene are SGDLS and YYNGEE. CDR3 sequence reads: CASSVDTRADEQYF.

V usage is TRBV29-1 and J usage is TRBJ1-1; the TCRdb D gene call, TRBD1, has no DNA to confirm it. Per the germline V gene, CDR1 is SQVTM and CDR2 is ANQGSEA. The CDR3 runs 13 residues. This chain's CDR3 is CSVEEGVNTEAFF.

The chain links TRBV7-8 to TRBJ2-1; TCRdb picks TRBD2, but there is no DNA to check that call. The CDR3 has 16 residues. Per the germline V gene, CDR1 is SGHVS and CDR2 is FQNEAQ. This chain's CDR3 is CASSYYEMGSGGPQFF.

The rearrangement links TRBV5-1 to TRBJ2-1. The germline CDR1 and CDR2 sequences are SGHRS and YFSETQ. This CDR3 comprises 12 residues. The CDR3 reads CASTLIGDEQFF.

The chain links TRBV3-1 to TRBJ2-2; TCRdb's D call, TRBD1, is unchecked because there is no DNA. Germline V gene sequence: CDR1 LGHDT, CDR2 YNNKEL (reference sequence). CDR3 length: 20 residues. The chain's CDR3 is CASSPARGGGGYANTGELFF. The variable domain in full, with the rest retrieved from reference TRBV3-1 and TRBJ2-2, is DTAVSQTPKYLVTQMGNDKSIKCEQNLGHDTMYWYKQDSKKFLKIMFSYNNKELIINETVPNRFSPKSPDKAHLNLHINSLELGDSAVYFCASSPARGGGGYANTGELFFGEGSRLTVL.

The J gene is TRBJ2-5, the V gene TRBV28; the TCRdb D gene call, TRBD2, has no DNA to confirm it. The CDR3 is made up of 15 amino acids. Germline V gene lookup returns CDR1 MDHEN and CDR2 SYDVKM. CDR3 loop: CATTPLAGSGETQYF.

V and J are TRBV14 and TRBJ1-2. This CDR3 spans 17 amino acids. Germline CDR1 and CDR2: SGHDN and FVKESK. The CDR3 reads CASSPREGPMPNYGYTF.

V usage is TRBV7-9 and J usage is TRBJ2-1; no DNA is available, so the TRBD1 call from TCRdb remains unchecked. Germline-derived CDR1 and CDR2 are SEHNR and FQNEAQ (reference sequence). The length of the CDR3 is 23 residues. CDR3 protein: CASSGGDWGQGAGLADPYNEQFF.

The chain's CDR3 is CASSLIPVPGGQETQYF. The rearrangement joins TRBV12-3 or TRBV12-4 to TRBJ2-5; lacking DNA, the TRBD1 call made by TCRdb goes unchecked. The CDR3 has 17 residues.

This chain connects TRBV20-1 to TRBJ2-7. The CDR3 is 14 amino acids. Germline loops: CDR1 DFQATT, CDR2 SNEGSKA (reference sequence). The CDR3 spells CSAESPGSSYEQYF.

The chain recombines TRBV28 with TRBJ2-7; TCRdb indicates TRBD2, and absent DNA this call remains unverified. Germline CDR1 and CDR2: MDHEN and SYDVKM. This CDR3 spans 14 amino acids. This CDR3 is CASSFWRETNEQYF.

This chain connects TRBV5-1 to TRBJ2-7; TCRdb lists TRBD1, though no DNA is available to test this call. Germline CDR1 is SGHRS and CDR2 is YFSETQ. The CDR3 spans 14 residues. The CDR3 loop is CASSLGRQLYEQYF. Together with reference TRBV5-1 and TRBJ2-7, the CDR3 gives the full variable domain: KAGVTQTPRYLIKTRGQQVTLSCSPISGHRSVSWYQQTPGQGLQFLFEYFSETQRNKGNFPGRFSGRQFSNSRSEMNVSTLELGDSALYLCASSLGRQLYEQYFGPGTRLTVT.

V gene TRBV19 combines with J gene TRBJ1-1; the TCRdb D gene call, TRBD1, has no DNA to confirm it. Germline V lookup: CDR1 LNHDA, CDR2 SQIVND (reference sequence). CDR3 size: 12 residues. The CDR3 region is CASSGDNTEAFF.

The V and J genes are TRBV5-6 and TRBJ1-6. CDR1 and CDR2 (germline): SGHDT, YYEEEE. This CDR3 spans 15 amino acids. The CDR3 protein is CASSLGGFDNSPLHF.

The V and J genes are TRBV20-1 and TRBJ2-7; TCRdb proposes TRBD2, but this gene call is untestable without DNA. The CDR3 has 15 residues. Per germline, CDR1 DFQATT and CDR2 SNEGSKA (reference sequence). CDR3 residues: CSAPGLAGDSYEQYF.

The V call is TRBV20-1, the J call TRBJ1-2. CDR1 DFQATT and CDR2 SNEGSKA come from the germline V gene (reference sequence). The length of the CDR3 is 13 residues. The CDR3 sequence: CSAREVYGYGYTF.

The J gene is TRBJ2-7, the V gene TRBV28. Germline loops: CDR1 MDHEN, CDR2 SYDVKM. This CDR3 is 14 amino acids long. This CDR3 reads CASSLDDNWNEQYF.